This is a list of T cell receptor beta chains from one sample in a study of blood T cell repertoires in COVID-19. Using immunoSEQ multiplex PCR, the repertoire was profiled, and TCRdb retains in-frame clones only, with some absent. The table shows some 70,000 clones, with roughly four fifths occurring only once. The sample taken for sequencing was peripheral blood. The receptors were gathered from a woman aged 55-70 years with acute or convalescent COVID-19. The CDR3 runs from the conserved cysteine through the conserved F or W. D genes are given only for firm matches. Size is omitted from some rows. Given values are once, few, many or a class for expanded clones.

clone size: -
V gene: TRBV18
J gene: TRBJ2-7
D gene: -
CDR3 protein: CASSPPGRSHEQYF
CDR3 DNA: TGTGCCAGCTCACCACCAGGAAGGAGCCACGAGCAGTACTTC

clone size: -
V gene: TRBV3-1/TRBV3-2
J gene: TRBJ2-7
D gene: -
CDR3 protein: CASSQGRGNYEQYF
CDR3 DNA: TGTGCCAGCAGCCAAGGCAGGGGAAACTACGAGCAGTACTTC

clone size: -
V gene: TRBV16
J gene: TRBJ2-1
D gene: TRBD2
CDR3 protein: CASSQSSGRSNEQFF
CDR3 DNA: TGTGCCAGCAGCCAATCTAGCGGGAGATCCAATGAGCAGTTCTTC

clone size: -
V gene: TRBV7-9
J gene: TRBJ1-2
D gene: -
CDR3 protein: CASIPGSDSYGYTF
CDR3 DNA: TGTGCCAGCATCCCGGGGTCAGACTCCTATGGCTACACCTTC

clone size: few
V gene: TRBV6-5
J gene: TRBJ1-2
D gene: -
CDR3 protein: CASSPITGANYGYTF
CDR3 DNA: TGTGCCAGCAGCCCGATCACAGGAGCTAACTATGGCTACACCTTC

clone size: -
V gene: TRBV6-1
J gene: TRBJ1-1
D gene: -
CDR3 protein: CASSEHSPGRTEAFF
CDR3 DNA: TGTGCCAGCAGTGAACACTCTCCCGGTCGGACTGAAGCTTTCTTT

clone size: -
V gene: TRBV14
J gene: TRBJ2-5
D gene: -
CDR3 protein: CASSQARRRGETQYF
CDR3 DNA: TGTGCCAGCAGCCAAGCCCGGCGGCGGGGAGAGACCCAGTACTTC

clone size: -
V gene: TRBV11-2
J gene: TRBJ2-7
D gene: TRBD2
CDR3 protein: CASSFALSGRASYEQYF
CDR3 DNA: TGTGCCAGCAGCTTCGCCCTTAGCGGGAGGGCCTCCTACGAGCAGTACTTC

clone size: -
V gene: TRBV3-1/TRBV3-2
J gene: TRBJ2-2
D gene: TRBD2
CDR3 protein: CASSQGAGGNTGELFF
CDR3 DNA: TGTGCCAGCAGCCAAGGAGCGGGGGGGAACACCGGGGAGCTGTTTTTT

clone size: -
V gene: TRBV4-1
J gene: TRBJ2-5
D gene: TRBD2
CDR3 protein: CASSSTSVSETQYF
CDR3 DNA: TGCGCCAGCAGCTCAACTAGCGTTAGTGAGACCCAGTACTTC

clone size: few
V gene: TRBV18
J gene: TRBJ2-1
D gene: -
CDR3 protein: CASSPQDIDDKQFF
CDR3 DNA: TGTGCCAGCTCACCCCAAGATATAGACGACAAGCAGTTCTTC

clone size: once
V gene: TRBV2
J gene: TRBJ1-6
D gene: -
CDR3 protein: CASTLKQSYNSPLHF
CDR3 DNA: TGTGCCAGCACCCTAAAACAGAGTTATAATTCACCCCTCCACTTT

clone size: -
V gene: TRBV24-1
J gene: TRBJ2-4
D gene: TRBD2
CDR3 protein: CATSDTLAGGEGKNIQYF
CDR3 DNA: TGTGCCACCAGTGATACTCTAGCGGGAGGTGAGGGCAAAAACATTCAGTACTTC

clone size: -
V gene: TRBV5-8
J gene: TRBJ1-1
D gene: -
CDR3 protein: CASSLVGKMSTEAFF
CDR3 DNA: TGTGCCAGCAGCTTGGTCGGGAAGATGAGCACTGAAGCTTTCTTT

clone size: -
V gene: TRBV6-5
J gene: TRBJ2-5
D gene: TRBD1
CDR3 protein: CASSYLDRGRRETQYF
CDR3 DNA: TGTGCCAGCAGTTACCTTGACAGGGGGCGCCGAGAGACCCAGTACTTC

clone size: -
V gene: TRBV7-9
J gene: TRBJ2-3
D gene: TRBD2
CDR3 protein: CASSFLAGAFTDTQYF
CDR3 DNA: TGTGCCAGCAGCTTCTTAGCGGGGGCATTCACAGATACGCAGTATTTT

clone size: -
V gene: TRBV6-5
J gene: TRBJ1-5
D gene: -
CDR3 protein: CASRETGARPQHF
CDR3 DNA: TGTGCCAGCAGAGAGACAGGTGCAAGGCCCCAGCATTTT

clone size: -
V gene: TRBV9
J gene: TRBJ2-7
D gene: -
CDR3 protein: CASSEGAGEQYF
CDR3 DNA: TGTGCCAGCAGCGAGGGAGCAGGCGAGCAGTACTTC

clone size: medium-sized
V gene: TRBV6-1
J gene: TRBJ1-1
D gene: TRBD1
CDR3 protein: CASSEWRGQANTEAFF
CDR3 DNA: TGTGCCAGCAGTGAATGGCGGGGACAGGCGAACACTGAAGCTTTCTTT

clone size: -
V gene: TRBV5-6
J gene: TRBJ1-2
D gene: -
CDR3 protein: CASSLSGSNYGYTF
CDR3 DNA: TGTGCCAGCAGCTTGTCGGGGTCTAACTATGGCTACACCTTC

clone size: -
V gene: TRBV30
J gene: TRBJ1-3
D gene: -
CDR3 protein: CAYQGMSGNTIYF
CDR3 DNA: TGTGCCTACCAGGGAATGTCTGGAAACACCATATATTTT

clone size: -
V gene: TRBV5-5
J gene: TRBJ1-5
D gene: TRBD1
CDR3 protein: CASSLTPGQGFRQPQHF
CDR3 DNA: TGTGCCAGCAGCTTGACTCCGGGACAGGGGTTTAGGCAGCCCCAGCATTTT

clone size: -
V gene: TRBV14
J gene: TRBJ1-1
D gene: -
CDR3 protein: CASSRVGRSGAFF
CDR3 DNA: TGTGCCAGCAGCCGCGTAGGACGTAGCGGAGCTTTCTTT

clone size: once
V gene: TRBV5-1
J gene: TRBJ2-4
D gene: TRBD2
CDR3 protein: CASSFTSSRLAGDKNIQYF
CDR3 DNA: TGCGCCAGCAGCTTTACGAGCTCTCGACTAGCGGGTGACAAAAACATTCAGTACTTC

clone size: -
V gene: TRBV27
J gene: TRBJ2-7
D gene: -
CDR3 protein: CASSVGAVSRQYF
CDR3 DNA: TGTGCCAGCAGTGTAGGGGCTGTCAGCAGGCAGTACTTC

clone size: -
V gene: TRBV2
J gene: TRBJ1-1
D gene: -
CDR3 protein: CASSSGTEAFF
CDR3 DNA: TGTGCCAGCAGTTCAGGAACTGAAGCTTTCTTT

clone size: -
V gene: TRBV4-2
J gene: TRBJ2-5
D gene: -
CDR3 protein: CASSPGEFGETQYF
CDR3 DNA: TGTGCCAGCAGCCCGGGGGAGTTTGGGGAGACCCAGTACTTC

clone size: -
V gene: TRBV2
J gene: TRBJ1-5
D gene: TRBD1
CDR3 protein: CASSGQGFQPQHF
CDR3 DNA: TGTGCCAGCAGTGGACAGGGGTTTCAGCCCCAGCATTTT

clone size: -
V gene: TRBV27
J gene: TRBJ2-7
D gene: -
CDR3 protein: CASSPMDRAYEQYF
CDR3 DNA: TGTGCCAGCAGTCCCATGGACAGAGCCTACGAGCAGTACTTC

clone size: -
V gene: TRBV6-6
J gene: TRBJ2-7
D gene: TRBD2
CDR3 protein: CASTKPGLAGSHEQYF
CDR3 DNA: TGTGCCAGCACTAAGCCCGGGCTAGCGGGATCCCACGAGCAGTACTTC

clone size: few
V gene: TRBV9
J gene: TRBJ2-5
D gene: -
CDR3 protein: CASSVGGLPGETQYF
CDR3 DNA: TGTGCCAGCAGCGTAGGGGGACTGCCAGGGGAGACCCAGTACTTC

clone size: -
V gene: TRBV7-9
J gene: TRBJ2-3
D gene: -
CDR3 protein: CASSLLGDTDTQYF
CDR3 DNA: TGTGCCAGCAGCTTACTCGGGGACACAGATACGCAGTATTTT

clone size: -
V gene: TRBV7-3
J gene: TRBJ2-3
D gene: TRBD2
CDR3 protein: CASSSLSGGADTQYF
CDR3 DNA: TGTGCCAGCAGCTCCCTCAGCGGGGGGGCGGATACGCAGTATTTT

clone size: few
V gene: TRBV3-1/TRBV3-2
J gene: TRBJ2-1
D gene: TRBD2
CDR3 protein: CASSQLAGEQFF
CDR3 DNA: TGTGCCAGCAGCCAATTAGCGGGAGAGCAGTTCTTC

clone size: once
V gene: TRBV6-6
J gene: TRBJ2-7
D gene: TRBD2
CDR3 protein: CASSYSSGSFNEQYF
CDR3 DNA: TGTGCCAGCAGTTACTCTAGCGGGAGTTTCAACGAGCAGTACTTC

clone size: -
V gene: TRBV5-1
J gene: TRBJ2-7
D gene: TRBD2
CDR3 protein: CASSRTGTSGTHEQYF
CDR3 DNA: TGCGCCAGCAGCAGAACCGGGACTAGCGGGACTCACGAGCAGTACTTC

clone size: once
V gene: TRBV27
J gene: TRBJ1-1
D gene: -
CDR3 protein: CASSFQGFRTEAFF
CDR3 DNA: TGTGCCAGCAGTTTCCAGGGATTTAGGACTGAAGCTTTCTTT

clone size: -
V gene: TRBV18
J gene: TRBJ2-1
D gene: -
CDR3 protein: CASSPQKQDNEQFF
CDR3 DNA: TGTGCCAGCTCACCACAGAAACAAGACAATGAGCAGTTCTTC

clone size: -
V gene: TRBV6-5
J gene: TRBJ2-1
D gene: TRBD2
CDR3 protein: CASSMGLAVNEQFF
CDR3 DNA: TGTGCCAGCAGTATGGGACTAGCGGTCAATGAGCAGTTCTTC

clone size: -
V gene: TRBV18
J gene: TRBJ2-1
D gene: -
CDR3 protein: CASSPPVDEQFF
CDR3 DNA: TGTGCCAGCTCACCACCCGTAGATGAGCAGTTCTTC

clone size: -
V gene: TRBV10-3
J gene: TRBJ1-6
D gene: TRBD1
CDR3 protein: CAVKPGQGAIGSPLHF
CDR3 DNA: TGTGCCGTCAAACCGGGACAGGGGGCAATCGGTTCACCCCTCCACTTT

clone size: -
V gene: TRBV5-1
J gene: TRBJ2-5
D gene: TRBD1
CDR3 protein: CASRQGTQETQYF
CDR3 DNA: TGCGCCAGCCGACAGGGGACCCAAGAGACCCAGTACTTC